The entry that follows covers one T cell receptor (beta chain) sequence. Its antigen is unknown. Germline values: CDR1 SGHRS, CDR2 YFSETQ. The CDR3 consists of 16 residues. Losses at the gene ends were 0 bases for V and 5 bases for J; bases not matched to a gene: 11. MiXCR, applied by TCRdb to the reads, yields one record per CDR3 protein. Of 63,000 or so distinct CDR3 sequences detected, almost 50% appear once; the ten largest clones hold roughly 2.1%. The data were obtained in a study of type 1 regulatory T cells. Study-level background: T-allo10 is an in vitro-generated, Tr1-enriched CD4 T cell product specific for alloantigen.

This chain connects TRBV5-1 to TRBJ2-7, with TRBD2 matching 7 bases. Source material: cultured non-Tr1 T cells, either the whole culture or a sorted T cell fraction (not recorded which). The sequence was obtained from a human donor in good health. CDR3 nucleotides: TGCGCCAGCAGCTTGGCCTTGGGAGGGATTTTCCACGAGCAGTACTTC. Translating gives CASSLALGGIFHEQYF.